This entry concerns a single T cell receptor (beta chain). Trimming left V 1 base short and J 3 bases short, with 14 bases between. Germline-derived CDR1 and CDR2 are SGHVS and FNYEAQ. The CDR3 has 16 residues. Both 60 Vbeta primers and 13 Jbeta primers went into the PCR. Repertoires were generated with immunoSEQ multiplex PCR, while TCRdb's copy carries only in-frame clones and drops some. This sample's table reports around 55,000 clones. These data come from a study of cytomegalovirus exposure and HLA in healthy donors. V and J are TRBV7-6 and TRBJ2-3; the D gene is possibly TRBD2 (6 bases). The receptor's source is a man aged 45-65 years in good health and CMV-seropositive. The sequencing input was PBMCs. The CDR3 nucleotides read TGTGCCAGCAGCTTAGTTGCGGGGCCTGGAACAGATACGCAGTATTTT. Its translation: CASSLVAGPGTDTQYF.